These T cell receptor beta chains were read from a single sample in a study of blood T cells in healthy people across ages. TCRdb ran MiXCR on the 5' RACE reads and lists one entry per CDR3 protein. The table lists roughly 1,700,000 distinct CDR3 sequences, 28% of them singletons. Source material: blood. These receptors came from a woman younger than 45 in good health. Both conserved end residues are part of each CDR3. The order of the fields is CDR3 length, V gene, J gene, D gene, clone size, CDR3 DNA, CDR3 protein. The D gene is left open where the match is weak. Rows may omit the clone size; those that give it use once, few, many or a size class.

>11|TRBV29-1|TRBJ1-5|.|many
TGCAGCGTTGGGGACAAACAGCCCCAGCATTTT
CSVGDKQPQHF
>16|TRBV10-3|TRBJ2-5|TRBD2|many
TGTGCCATCAGTGAGTCGGTAGCGGGAGGTAAAGAGACCCAGTACTTC
CAISESVAGGKETQYF
>15|TRBV19|TRBJ2-1|TRBD1|few
TGTGCCAGTAGTAGTGGACAGGGGAAATCGCGTGAGCAGTTCTTC
CASSSGQGKSREQFF
>16|TRBV28|TRBJ2-7|TRBD1|.
TGTGCCAGCAGCCCCGAGGGCGGGACAGGGCAGGTCGAGCAGTACTTC
CASSPEGGTGQVEQYF
>13|TRBV10-3|TRBJ1-1|.|few
TGTGCCACGCGCCAGGATACGAACACTGAAGCTTTCTTT
CATRQDTNTEAFF
>15|TRBV14|TRBJ2-7|TRBD2|once
TGTGCCAGCAGCCAGACTAGCGGGGGTTGCGGCGAGCAGTACTTC
CASSQTSGGCGEQYF
>14|TRBV12-3/TRBV12-4|TRBJ1-2|TRBD1|.
TGTGCCAGCAGTTTCCCGGACAGGGTTGGGGGCTACACCTTC
CASSFPDRVGGYTF
>14|TRBV2|TRBJ1-1|.|.
TGTGCCAGCACTTTTGTCTACCAAAACACTGAAGCTTTCTTT
CASTFVYQNTEAFF
>14|TRBV20-1|TRBJ2-3|TRBD2|once
TGCAGTGCTTCCGGGAGGAGTGGCACAGGTACGCAGTATTTT
CSASGRSGTGTQYF
>18|TRBV4-1|TRBJ2-1|TRBD2|few
TGCGCCAGCAGCCCTGGACTAGCGGGAGGGGCTTTATACAATGAGCAGTTCTTC
CASSPGLAGGALYNEQFF
>13|TRBV5-1|TRBJ1-1|.|few
TGCGCCAGCAGCGGCATTATGAACACTGAAGCTTTCTTT
CASSGIMNTEAFF
>16|TRBV3-1|TRBJ2-5|.|many
TGTGCCAGCAGCCAAGATCTTTCGGGACTCCTAGCGACCCAGTACTTC
CASSQDLSGLLATQYF
>13|TRBV7-2|TRBJ2-4|.|.
TGTGCCAGCAGCTCCCCCGGCGGAGGCATTCAGTACTTC
CASSSPGGGIQYF
>16|TRBV7-2|TRBJ2-7|TRBD1|few
TGTGCCAGCAGCTTAGTGGGAGGACAGGGGGCCAGCGAGCAGTACTTC
CASSLVGGQGASEQYF
>15|TRBV4-3|TRBJ2-7|TRBD2|many
TGCGCCAGCAGCCAAGGGCGGGGGGTCTCCTACGAGCAGTACTTC
CASSQGRGVSYEQYF
>15|TRBV6-5|TRBJ1-2|TRBD1|many
TGTGCCAGCAGCCGCGGGGGACAGGGGTTGGATGGCTACACCTTC
CASSRGGQGLDGYTF
>15|TRBV5-1|TRBJ2-4|TRBD2|many
TGCGCCAGCAGCTTCAGCTCGGGGAGCGGGGACATTCAGTACTTC
CASSFSSGSGDIQYF
>16|TRBV15|TRBJ2-1|.|many
TGTGCCACCAGCAGAGAGGGGGGGCAGGGGTACAATGAGCAGTTCTTC
CATSREGGQGYNEQFF